These 31 T cell receptor beta chains were all obtained from the same sample, sequenced in a study of spatial heterogeneity in lung cancer. Study-wide results and caveats: In tumors, expanded intratumoral alpha and beta TCR counts tracked mutation counts.

Described time point: sample taken at primary tumor resection. TCRdb reprocessed the 5' RACE reads via MiXCR and lists one record per CDR3 protein. Among around 7,900 distinct CDR3 sequences listed, around 14% were seen once. No antigen is known for these receptors. The source was lung tumor tissue, collected at surgery. The receptors stem from a female donor with early-stage non-small cell lung cancer.

The table lists this clonotype with many counts. This beta chain is off target for a library built for alpha chains, so its abundance means little. This sequence joins TRBV20-1 and TRBJ2-3; D unresolved. Trimming shortened V by 6 bases and J by 11 bases, and 15 bases separated the two germline ends. The CDR3 has 11 residues. Germline loops: CDR1 DFQATT, CDR2 SNEGSKA (reference sequence). CDR3 nucleotide sequence: TGCAGTGCCAGCGCCCGCTGGGTGCAGTATTTT. This gives the protein CSASARWVQYF.

This clonotype is classed as medium-sized (0.01 to 0.1%). This beta chain is an unintended read in a library built for alpha chains; its size means little. The chain uses TRBV11-2 and TRBJ2-5, with 7 nucleotides matching TRBD1. V dropped 6 bases and J dropped 1; count of bases not matched to a gene: 11. The CDR3 runs to 16 residues. The germline V gene encodes CDR1 SGHAT and CDR2 FQNNGV. The CDR3 DNA reads as TGTGCCAGCAGATGGGCGGCAGGGGGAGTCCAAGAGACCCAGTACTTC. This encodes CASRWAAGGVQETQYF.

There are many counts of this clonotype. Little can be read into the size of this beta chain, an off-target read in a library designed for alpha chains. This rearrangement joins TRBV7-6 to TRBJ2-2; 9 bases are a match to TRBD1. The CDR3 consists of 17 residues. The germline CDR1 and CDR2 sequences are SGHVS and FNYEAQ. Trimming cost V 5 bases and J 6 bases; bases outside gene matches: 13. This CDR3 reads CASSTRAPGQGAGELFF. The CDR3, as DNA: TGTGCCAGCAGCACCCGGGCCCCGGGACAGGGAGCCGGGGAGCTGTTTTTT.

With regard to this clonotype: This beta chain represents an off-target read in a library built for alpha chains; its size is of limited meaning. The chain joins TRBV30 to TRBJ1-2; TRBD1 aligns across 7 bases. There are 12 residues in the CDR3. CDR1 is GTSNPN, CDR2 SVGIG, per germline (reference sequence). V gave up 5 bases and J gave up 4 bases; unmatched junction bases: 4. The DNA of the CDR3 is TGTGCCTGGTCCGGGACAGCCTATGGCTACACCTTC. Protein product: CAWSGTAYGYTF.

As regards this clonotype: This beta chain represents an off-target read in a library built for alpha chains; its size is of limited meaning. This sequence joins TRBV3-1 and TRBJ2-2; D gene ambiguous. Germline values: CDR1 LGHDT, CDR2 YNNKEL (reference sequence). There are 12 residues in the CDR3. V lost 6 bases, J lost 8 bases, and 10 bases lay in between. CDR3 protein: CASRTARGELFF. CDR3 DNA sequence: TGTGCCAGCAGAACAGCCCGAGGGGAGCTGTTTTTT.

By share of the sample, this clonotype is medium-sized. A library made for alpha chains picked up this beta chain off target, so its size means little. The V and J genes are TRBV9 and TRBJ2-5; 9 bases fit TRBD2. The germline V gene encodes CDR1 SGDLS and CDR2 YYNGEE. With 3 bases clipped from V and 5 bases from J, the junction kept 5 bases outside the gene matches. The CDR3 is 14 residues long. CDR3 in amino acids: CASSAGTSRETQYF. The CDR3 DNA reads as TGTGCCAGCAGCGCCGGGACTAGCAGGGAGACCCAGTACTTC.

This clonotype is labeled as medium-sized (0.01 to 0.1%). This beta chain came through as a stray read in a library set up for alpha chains, and its size says little. The J gene is TRBJ1-5, the V gene TRBV5-4; D is ambiguous. The germline V gene has CDR1 SGHNT and CDR2 YYREEE (reference sequence). CDR3 size: 14 residues. V was pared by 1 base and J by 7 bases, with 12 bases between. DNA of the CDR3: TGTGCCAGCAGCTTGTACGGGGAGAGGCAGCCCCAGCATTTT. This gives the protein CASSLYGERQPQHF.

This clonotype was seen only a few times. Found in a library prepared for alpha chains, this beta chain is an off-target read, and its abundance has little meaning. This chain uses TRBV2 with TRBJ1-5; D is undetermined. CDR1 is SNHLY and CDR2 is FYNNEI in the germline V gene. The ends were cut back, 1 base at V and 4 bases at J, with 8 bases in the middle. The CDR3 consists of 14 residues. The CDR3 sequence is CASSEGGGNQPQHF. As DNA, the CDR3 is TGTGCCAGCAGTGAAGGGGGTGGAAATCAGCCCCAGCATTTT.

This clonotype was recorded at least ten times. In a library made to pick up alpha chains, this beta chain is a stray read with a size that means little. This chain links TRBV28 with TRBJ2-2, with D uncertain. The V gene lost 4 bases and the J gene lost 3 bases, with 3 bases spanning the gap. Germline CDR1 reads MDHEN; CDR2 reads SYDVKM. The CDR3 totals 12 residues. In nucleotides, the CDR3 is TGTGCCAGCAGTTCCTACACCGGGGAGCTGTTTTTT. As protein: CASSSYTGELFF. The variable domain in full, with the rest retrieved from reference TRBV28 and TRBJ2-2, is DVKVTQSSRYLVKRTGEKVFLECVQDMDHENMFWYRQDPGLGLRLIYFSYDVKMKEKGDIPEGYSVSREKKERFSLILESASTNQTSMYLCASSSYTGELFFGEGSRLTVL.

This clonotype appeared many times. For a library built for alpha chains, this beta chain is a stray read; little rests on its size. The rearrangement uses TRBV24-1 and TRBJ2-7; a possible D gene is TRBD1 (6 bases). CDR1 is KGHDR, CDR2 SFDVKD, per germline. Deletions cut 9 bases from V and 6 bases from J, with 11 bases between. The CDR3 is 11 residues long. The CDR3 DNA is TGTGCCACCCCAGGACAGTGCGAGCAGTACTTC. Amino acid sequence: CATPGQCEQYF.

This clonotype has ten or more counts. Found in a library prepared for alpha chains, this beta chain is an off-target read, and its abundance has little meaning. The chain combines TRBV6-1 with TRBJ2-2, with D maybe TRBD1 (6 bases). Germline assignment: CDR1 MNHNS and CDR2 SASEGT. The germline V and J ends were trimmed by 4 bases and 4 bases, with 13 bases remaining between them. The CDR3 covers 15 residues. CDR3 sequence (DNA): TGTGCCAGCAGTGCGCCCGGGACACTCACCGGGGAGCTGTTTTTT. Its translation is CASSAPGTLTGELFF.

This clonotype is medium-sized (0.01 to 0.1%) within its sample. The library was prepared for alpha chains; this beta chain is a stray read, so its frequency means little. The chain combines TRBV12-3 or TRBV12-4 with TRBJ2-6; no definite D call. The ends were cut back, 10 bases at V and 1 base at J, with 11 bases in the middle. The CDR3 runs to 14 residues. The chain's CDR3 is CATHARSGANVLTF. The CDR3, as DNA: TGTGCCACACACGCGCGTTCTGGGGCCAACGTCCTGACTTTC.

There are many counts of this clonotype. Being off target in a library aimed at alpha chains, this beta chain has a size of little meaning. The chain joins TRBV12-3 or TRBV12-4 to TRBJ2-1; 8 nucleotides line up with TRBD1. J was trimmed by 4 bases and V by 3 bases; bases with no gene match: 2. This CDR3 comprises 14 residues. In DNA, the CDR3 is TGTGCCAGCAGTTTTAGGACAGGGTACAATGAGCAGTTCTTC. This encodes CASSFRTGYNEQFF.

This clonotype appeared many times. This beta chain slipped into a library made for alpha chains as a stray read, so its size is not meaningful. The chain is built from TRBV4-2 and TRBJ2-3, with 9 bases fitting TRBD2. Germline CDR1 is LGHNA and CDR2 is YNFKEQ. The CDR3 length is 15 residues. V dropped 3 bases and J dropped 2; count of bases not matched to a gene: 3. The DNA of the CDR3 is TGTGCCAGCAGCCAGGCTAGCGGGGTCACAGATACGCAGTATTTT. It specifies CASSQASGVTDTQYF.

This clonotype is judged medium-sized. The library was designed around alpha chains, so this beta chain is a stray read whose abundance carries little weight. The V gene is TRBV30, the J gene TRBJ1-5; D ambiguous. The length of the CDR3 is 15 residues. V gave up 0 bases and J gave up 0 bases, with 9 bases separating them. CDR1 and CDR2 from the germline V gene are GTSNPN and SVGIG (reference sequence). CDR3 loop: CAWSVRASSNQPQHF. Here the CDR3 DNA reads TGTGCCTGGAGTGTTAGGGCTTCTAGCAATCAGCCCCAGCATTTT.

By share, this clonotype counts as medium-sized. This beta chain is a stray sequence in a library constructed for alpha chains; its clone size is not meaningful. CDR3 amino acids: CASSLVVGTGAYEQYF. The CDR3 DNA reads as TGTGCCAGCAGTTTAGTGGTCGGGACAGGGGCATACGAGCAGTACTTC. The J gene is TRBJ2-7, the V gene TRBV28, with TRBD1 matching 10 bases. The CDR3 extends over 16 amino acids. Germline CDR1 is MDHEN and CDR2 is SYDVKM. Trimming cost V 2 bases and J 4 bases; bases outside gene matches: 8.

This clonotype was found many times. This beta chain slipped into a library made for alpha chains as a stray read, so its size is not meaningful. The gene calls are TRBV6-5 and TRBJ2-7; D ambiguous. CDR1 and CDR2 (germline): MNHEY, SVGAGI. CDR3 length: 15 amino acids. Trimming removed 6 bases at V and 1 base at J, with 16 bases between. CDR3 sequence reads: CASRQLQARSYEQYF. CDR3 coding DNA: TGTGCCAGCAGGCAACTGCAGGCAAGGTCCTACGAGCAGTACTTC.

This clonotype was seen only a few times. This beta chain is a stray read from a library made for alpha chains; its abundance is not meaningful. The CDR3 loop reads CAWSVAPEAFF. CDR3 DNA sequence: TGTGCCTGGAGTGTAGCACCTGAAGCTTTCTTT. This chain uses TRBV30 with TRBJ1-1; D not certain. Germline CDR1 and CDR2: GTSNPN and SVGIG (reference sequence). V dropped 0 bases and J dropped 6 bases, with 5 bases sitting between them. The CDR3 has 11 residues.

This clonotype was seen ten or more times. The size of this beta chain means little, since it is a stray read in a library made for alpha chains. CDR3 amino acids: CASSGYGDSPLHF. DNA of the CDR3: TGTGCCAGTTCAGGCTACGGGGATTCACCCCTCCACTTT. V is TRBV6-6 and J is TRBJ1-6; D is undetermined. The germline V gene encodes CDR1 MNHNY and CDR2 SVGAGI (reference sequence). V was trimmed by 9 bases and J by 8 bases, leaving 14 bases between them. CDR3 length equals 13 residues.

This clonotype occurred a few times. This beta chain is off target for a library built for alpha chains, so its abundance means little. This sequence joins TRBV27 and TRBJ1-2; possible D gene TRBD1, 5 bases. This CDR3 is 15 amino acids long. Germline CDR1 MNHEY, CDR2 SMNVEV (reference sequence). Between the trimmed V and J ends, which lost 2 bases and 4 bases, there was a span of 14 bases. This CDR3 reads CASSLSVGHFYGYTF. The CDR3 coding sequence is TGTGCCAGCAGTTTAAGTGTAGGACATTTCTATGGCTACACCTTC.

The sample holds many counts of this clonotype. This beta chain slipped into a library made for alpha chains as a stray read, so its size is not meaningful. The chain combines TRBV29-1 with TRBJ1-2; 7 nucleotides agree with TRBD1. The CDR3 has 15 amino acids. Germline V gives CDR1 SQVTM, CDR2 ANQGSEA. Trimming removed 5 bases from V and 4 bases from J; junction bases left unmatched: 13. The CDR3 region has the DNA TGCAGCGTTTTAGACCCAAACAGGGGTATCTATGGCTACACCTTC. This translates into CSVLDPNRGIYGYTF.

This clonotype is medium-sized (0.01 to 0.1%) by share. Since it is a stray read in a library aimed at alpha chains, this beta chain has a size that is not meaningful. The CDR3 DNA sequence: TGTGCCAGCAGCTTAGTGCTAACATCCTACGAGCAGTACTTC. It translates to CASSLVLTSYEQYF. The chain joins TRBV11-2 to TRBJ2-7; no clear D. The CDR3 has 14 residues. Germline values: CDR1 SGHAT, CDR2 FQNNGV. Trimming left V 1 base short and J 1 base short, with 8 bases between.

The sample holds one count of this clonotype. The size of this beta chain means little, since it is a stray read in a library made for alpha chains. The chain is built from TRBV30 and TRBJ1-2; no clear D. V was trimmed by 3 bases and J by 4 bases, leaving 15 bases between them. The V gene's germline CDR1 is GTSNPN and CDR2 SVGIG (reference sequence). The CDR3 is 14 residues long. In nucleotides, the CDR3 is TGTGCCTGGAGACCCCCGGGATCCCCCTATGGCTACACCTTC. Encoded protein: CAWRPPGSPYGYTF.

By its share, this clonotype is medium-sized. Since the library was made to target alpha chains, this beta chain is a stray read and its abundance is not meaningful. The chain combines TRBV7-9 with TRBJ2-1; D not certain. Germline CDR1 reads SEHNR; CDR2 reads FQNEAQ (reference sequence). Between the trimmed V and J ends, which lost 5 bases and 4 bases, there was a span of 9 bases. The CDR3 is 13 amino acids. CDR3 sequence reads: CASSPTRYNEQFF. CDR3 in DNA: TGTGCCAGCAGCCCTACACGATACAATGAGCAGTTCTTC.

Judged by abundance, this clonotype is medium-sized. This beta chain is an off-target read within a library intended for alpha chains, so its frequency means little. This chain joins TRBV7-9 and TRBJ1-1, with D possibly matching TRBD1 (6 bases). The CDR3 loop spans 13 amino acids. Deletions cut 2 bases from V and 11 bases from J, with 15 bases between. The V gene's germline CDR1 is SEHNR and CDR2 FQNEAQ (reference sequence). For the CDR3, the DNA is TGTGCCAGCAGCTTAACTCCGGGTCAGGGGGCTTTCTTT. Translation: CASSLTPGQGAFF.

This clonotype was detected ten times or more. Being off target in a library aimed at alpha chains, this beta chain has a size of little meaning. The chain combines TRBV7-2 with TRBJ2-1; D is possibly TRBD2 (6 bases). Trimming shortened V by 0 bases and J by 7 bases, and 13 bases separated the two germline ends. Germline V gene lookup returns CDR1 SGHTA and CDR2 FQGNSA. This CDR3 has 15 residues. CDR3 DNA sequence: TGTGCCAGCAGCTTAGCTACCCGCCGGGGGAATGAGCAGTTCTTC. Translation: CASSLATRRGNEQFF.

With regard to this clonotype: This beta chain lies outside the target of a library built for alpha chains; its clone size means little. The chain links TRBV12-3 or TRBV12-4 to TRBJ2-5; D may be TRBD1 (6 bases). V lost 2 bases and J 2 bases, leaving 12 bases between the germline ends. The CDR3 has 15 residues. The CDR3 nucleotides are TGTGCCAGCAGTTTATCGCGTACAGGGCAAGAGACCCAGTACTTC. Translated, it gives CASSLSRTGQETQYF.

This clonotype has ten or more counts. Since it is a stray read in a library aimed at alpha chains, this beta chain has a size that is not meaningful. This CDR3 reads CASSFPVGGGLTNTEAFF. DNA of the CDR3: TGTGCCAGCAGCTTTCCGGTCGGGGGAGGGCTGACGAACACTGAAGCTTTCTTT. This rearrangement joins TRBV7-2 to TRBJ1-1, with D perhaps matching TRBD1 (5 bases). Trimming removed 3 bases at V and 1 base at J, with 21 bases between. The V gene's germline CDR1 is SGHTA and CDR2 FQGNSA. This CDR3 region has 18 residues.

This clonotype was detected ten times or more. Found in a library prepared for alpha chains, this beta chain is an off-target read, and its abundance has little meaning. The chain is built from TRBV6-2 or TRBV6-3 and TRBJ2-1, with 7 bases aligning to TRBD2. V lost 7 bases and J lost 0; bases outside the gene matches: 9. Germline V gene lookup returns CDR1 MNHEY and CDR2 SVGEGT. The CDR3 has 16 amino acids. This chain's CDR3 is CASNLLAISSYNEQFF. CDR3 nucleotide sequence: TGTGCCAGCAATCTACTAGCGATAAGCTCCTACAATGAGCAGTTCTTC.

In this sample, this clonotype is medium-sized. This beta chain appears as a stray read in a library generated for alpha chains; its size is not informative. The V and J genes are TRBV12-3 or TRBV12-4 and TRBJ2-3, with 8 bases fitting TRBD1. Trimming cost V 5 bases and J 2 bases; bases outside gene matches: 6. The CDR3 is 15 amino acids. CDR3 region: CASSLTGGSTDTQYF. The CDR3 DNA follows: TGTGCCAGCAGTCTAACAGGGGGGTCCACAGATACGCAGTATTTT.

This clonotype has ten or more counts. A library made for alpha chains picked up this beta chain off target, so its size means little. V and J are TRBV15 and TRBJ2-2; TRBD1 might be the D (6 bases). This CDR3 is built from 16 residues. The germline V and J ends were trimmed by 0 bases and 6 bases, with 14 bases remaining between them. Germline CDR1 reads LNHNV; CDR2 reads YYDKDF (reference sequence). CDR3 sequence: CATSREDRWWAGELFF. The DNA for the CDR3 is TGTGCCACCAGCAGAGAGGACAGATGGTGGGCCGGGGAGCTGTTTTTT.